This TCR beta chain was recovered during a study of blood T cell repertoires in COVID-19. Study context: The United States, Italy and Spain were the sources of the acute and convalescent COVID-19 samples. Sample material is recorded as cDNA or gDNA derived from T cells, B-cell-depleted T cells, or PBMCs.

Trimming stripped 4 bases from V and 8 bases from J, with 14 bases between. The CDR3 extends over 13 amino acids. CDR1 and CDR2 from the germline V gene are SGHAT and FQNNGV. Original analysis: Cell counts per sample came from amplifying reference gene primers. The protocol was immunoSEQ multiplex PCR, while the TCRdb copy is restricted to in-frame clones and leaves out a portion. V and J calls and clone size follow that table, whereas D and trimming were derived from the DNA. The table has about 170,000 clones, around nine tenths seen once. The chain is built from TRBV11-2 and TRBJ1-1; TRBD1 is a possible D gene (5 bases). The TCR originated in a man aged 18 to 30 with active or convalescent COVID-19. The sample taken for sequencing was peripheral blood. The CDR3 nucleotides are TGTGCCAGCAGCTATGGGGGGATTGGCGAAGCTTTCTTT. Translated, it gives CASSYGGIGEAFF.